Listed below are T cell receptor beta chains from one sample, sequenced in a study of T cell responses to AZD1222 COVID-19 vaccine. Profiled with immunoSEQ multiplex PCR; TCRdb holds only in-frame clones, not every one. The table has 65,000 to 75,000 clones, under 90% seen once. Sequenced material: peripheral blood, taken on day 0 of AZD1222 vaccination. These receptors all come from an adult in good health. CDR3s include the opening cysteine and the closing phenylalanine or tryptophan. A D gene is named only where the DNA matches it firmly. Clone size appears in some rows only: once, few, many, or a class for an expanded clone.

v_gene	d_gene	abundance	j_gene	CDR3aa	CDR3nt
TRBV10-3	TRBD1	-	TRBJ2-3	CAIRDRSGTDTQYF	TGTGCCATCAGGGACAGGAGTGGGACAGATACGCAGTATTTT
TRBV20-1	-	-	TRBJ2-7	CSARGNEQYF	TGCAGTGCTAGAGGGAACGAGCAGTACTTC
TRBV13	TRBD2	-	TRBJ2-1	CASRLLAGSNEQFF	TGTGCCAGCAGACTTCTAGCGGGCAGCAATGAGCAGTTCTTC
TRBV7-9	-	-	TRBJ1-1	CASIRGNTEAFF	TGTGCCAGCATTAGGGGTAACACTGAAGCTTTCTTT
TRBV12-3/TRBV12-4	-	-	TRBJ1-2	CASSLMDGYGYTF	TGTGCCAGCAGTCTGATGGACGGCTATGGCTACACCTTC
TRBV6-2/TRBV6-3	TRBD2	once	TRBJ2-7	CASSILAGGPEQYF	TGTGCCAGCAGCATTCTAGCGGGAGGGCCCGAGCAGTACTTC
TRBV4-2	TRBD2	-	TRBJ2-1	CASSQDLAGGYEQFF	TGTGCCAGCAGCCAAGATCTAGCGGGGGGCTATGAGCAGTTCTTC
TRBV7-3	-	once	TRBJ2-3	CASSSGLHDTDTQYF	TGTGCCAGCAGCTCGGGACTGCATGACACAGATACGCAGTATTTT
TRBV12-1	-	-	TRBJ2-1	CASSWFSKDRQNEQFF	TGTGCCAGCAGCTGGTTTTCGAAGGATCGACAAAATGAGCAGTTCTTC
TRBV3-1/TRBV3-2	TRBD2	once	TRBJ2-1	CASSQGRAGGRNEQFF	TGTGCCAGCAGCCAAGGTCGAGCGGGAGGTCGAAATGAGCAGTTCTTC
TRBV10-1	TRBD2	-	TRBJ2-3	CASSETSGRKTDTQYF	TGCGCCAGCAGTGAGACTAGCGGGAGGAAGACAGATACGCAGTATTTT
TRBV11-2	-	-	TRBJ1-5	CASSLAGGNQPQHF	TGTGCCAGCAGCTTGGCAGGCGGCAATCAGCCCCAGCATTTT
TRBV6-2/TRBV6-3	-	-	TRBJ2-7	CASSYVGSGQYF	TGTGCCAGCAGTTACGTGGGATCCGGGCAGTACTTC
TRBV13	TRBD1	-	TRBJ1-2	CASSPGTGAYGYTF	TGTGCCAGCAGCCCAGGGACAGGGGCGTATGGCTACACCTTC
TRBV7-3	-	-	TRBJ2-7	CASSFFVGGYSTCSRYEQYF	TGTGCCAGCAGCTTTTTTGTGGGTGGATACTCGACCTGCTCAAGATACGAGCAGTACTTC
TRBV6-5	-	-	TRBJ2-1	CASRRGQTYNEQFF	TGTGCCAGCCGGAGGGGGCAGACCTACAATGAGCAGTTCTTC
TRBV4-3	TRBD2	-	TRBJ2-5	CASSQEPAGGYIQETQYF	TGCGCCAGCAGCCAAGAACCAGCGGGAGGGTACATTCAAGAGACCCAGTACTTC
TRBV5-6	-	-	TRBJ2-5	CASRIAGVETQYF	TGTGCCAGCAGGATTGCAGGGGTTGAGACCCAGTACTTC
TRBV29-1	TRBD1	-	TRBJ2-7	CSVDIAGTGKGYEQYF	TGCAGCGTTGATATTGCCGGGACAGGTAAAGGCTACGAGCAGTACTTC
TRBV9	-	-	TRBJ2-5	CASSVGGSGETQYF	TGTGCCAGCAGCGTAGGTGGGAGTGGGGAGACCCAGTACTTC
TRBV9	-	-	TRBJ2-1	CASSEGSGTYNEQFF	TGTGCCAGCAGCGAGGGATCCGGGACCTACAATGAGCAGTTCTTC
TRBV5-8	TRBD1	-	TRBJ2-5	CASSSGTGGQETQYF	TGTGCCAGCAGCTCGGGGACAGGGGGGCAAGAGACCCAGTACTTC
TRBV6-2/TRBV6-3	TRBD2	-	TRBJ2-7	CASSYEGEGYEQYF	TGTGCCAGCAGTTACGAAGGGGAGGGCTACGAGCAGTACTTC
TRBV5-1	-	-	TRBJ1-1	CASSLGGTGPTEAFF	TGCGCCAGCAGCTTGGGTGGAACAGGGCCCACTGAAGCTTTCTTT
TRBV28	-	-	TRBJ2-1	CASFRDSLNNEQFF	TGTGCCAGTTTCCGGGACTCCCTGAACAATGAGCAGTTCTTC
TRBV3-1/TRBV3-2	TRBD2	once	TRBJ2-1	CASSQGLAVNNEQFF	TGTGCCAGCAGCCAAGGACTAGCCGTCAACAATGAGCAGTTCTTC
TRBV2	-	-	TRBJ1-5	CASSVEGQPQHF	TGTGCCAGCAGTGTGGAGGGCCAGCCCCAGCATTTT
TRBV27	-	-	TRBJ1-2	CASSLPPDHPGPGYGYTF	TGTGCCAGCAGTTTACCCCCAGATCATCCGGGACCAGGCTATGGCTACACCTTC
TRBV30	-	-	TRBJ1-1	CAWIPVNTEAFF	TGTGCCTGGATCCCGGTTAACACTGAAGCTTTCTTT
TRBV20-1	-	-	TRBJ1-2	CSAREIPGTFSNYGYTF	TGCAGTGCTCGTGAGATTCCCGGGACCTTCTCTAACTATGGCTACACCTTC
TRBV4-3	TRBD1	-	TRBJ1-1	CASSPAGTENTEAFF	TGCGCCAGCAGCCCGGCCGGGACAGAGAACACTGAAGCTTTCTTT